This passage covers 22 T cell receptor beta chains from one sample sequenced in a study of control samples from healthy donors and cancer patients. Sequenced by immunoSEQ multiplex PCR; TCRdb stores in-frame clones only, minus some. The table includes some 120,000 clones, 90% detected once. Sequenced material: blood. The origin of the receptors is a man aged 18-30 years in good health.

The CDR3 sequence is CASSVESGDGSPLHF. CDR3 nucleotide sequence: TGTGCCAGCAGCGTAGAGTCAGGGGATGGGTCACCCCTCCACTTT. This chain uses TRBV9 with TRBJ1-6, with TRBD1 as a possible D gene (6 bases). Germline assignment: CDR1 SGDLS and CDR2 YYNGEE. V lost 0 bases and J lost 10, with 14 bases in between. CDR3 length: 15 residues.

The rearrangement uses TRBV18 and TRBJ2-3; 11 bases match TRBD2. V dropped 4 bases and J dropped 0; count of bases not matched to a gene: 6. The germline gives CDR1 KGHSH, CDR2 LQKENI. This CDR3 has 17 residues. CDR3 nucleotide sequence: TGTGCCAGCTCACTACGGACTAGCGGGTCTAGCACAGATACGCAGTATTTT. It yields the protein CASSLRTSGSSTDTQYF.

This clone was counted once. The chain couples TRBV6-5 to TRBJ2-2, with D perhaps matching TRBD2 (5 bases). Germline assignment: CDR1 MNHEY and CDR2 SVGAGI. The V end lost 8 bases, the J end lost 7 bases, and 8 bases lay between the germline ends. The CDR3 extends over 11 amino acids. The DNA of the CDR3 is TGTGCCAGCGCACGGGGCGGGGAGCTGTTTTTT. Residues: CASARGGELFF.

The chain is built from TRBV18 and TRBJ2-1; D is unresolved. From germline, CDR1 is KGHSH and CDR2 LQKENI. Trimming removed 4 bases from V and 8 bases from J, with 15 bases in between. The CDR3 runs to 14 residues. CDR3 loop: CASSRTLPLDEQFF. The CDR3 DNA follows: TGTGCCAGCTCACGAACACTCCCTTTGGATGAGCAGTTCTTC.

The chain recombines TRBV10-1 with TRBJ1-1, with D possibly TRBD1 on 5 matching bases. Trimming cost V 0 bases and J 6 bases, with 14 bases left between them. The V gene's germline CDR1 is WNHNN and CDR2 SYGVQD (reference sequence). The CDR3 runs to 15 residues. The CDR3 DNA reads TGCGCCAGCAGTGAGTCCCGGGGGGAAAAGCCTGAAGCTTTCTTT. As protein: CASSESRGEKPEAFF.

This chain connects TRBV7-3 to TRBJ2-2; 8 nucleotides line up with TRBD1. After removal of 2 bases from V and 5 bases from J, the junction contained 7 bases not matched to a gene. This CDR3 comprises 16 residues. CDR1 and CDR2 from the germline V gene are SGHTA and FQGTGA. The CDR3 nucleotides are TGTGCCAGCAGCTTAGGGTTGGACAGGGTTACCGGGGAGCTGTTTTTT. This gives the protein CASSLGLDRVTGELFF.

The V call is TRBV2, the J call TRBJ1-5, with 9 bases aligning to TRBD1. The junction had 3 bases not matched to a gene; V was cut back by 7 bases and J by 2 bases. The CDR3 loop spans 14 amino acids. Per germline, CDR1 SNHLY and CDR2 FYNNEI. The CDR3 is CASKRDRGNQPQHF. The CDR3 DNA reads as TGTGCCAGCAAGCGGGACAGGGGCAATCAGCCCCAGCATTTT.

The V and J genes are TRBV29-1 and TRBJ1-4; D is unclear. Germline V gene lookup returns CDR1 SQVTM and CDR2 ANQGSEA. V was cut by 6 bases and J by 4 bases, with 6 bases left in between. The CDR3 consists of 11 residues. CDR3 amino acids: CSVKLNEKLFF. In DNA form, the CDR3 reads TGCAGCGTAAAACTTAATGAAAAACTGTTTTTT.

This rearrangement joins TRBV28 to TRBJ1-3, with D unclear. Trimming stripped 7 bases from V and 2 bases from J, with 12 bases between. Germline V gene lookup returns CDR1 MDHEN and CDR2 SYDVKM. There are 14 residues in the CDR3. The CDR3 reads CASNPGFAGNTIYF. In DNA, the CDR3 is TGTGCCAGCAATCCGGGGTTCGCTGGAAACACCATATATTTT.

The chain joins TRBV5-1 to TRBJ1-1; tentatively, D is TRBD1 (6 bases). Trimming took 3 bases from V and 4 from J, leaving 16 bases between them. Germline V gene lookup returns CDR1 SGHRS and CDR2 YFSETQ. The CDR3 consists of 15 residues. The DNA of the CDR3 is TGCGCCAGCAGCTCGGCCGGGGGCCGGGGCACTGAAGCTTTCTTT. This translates into CASSSAGGRGTEAFF.

The V and J genes are TRBV5-1 and TRBJ2-7; D is unclear. CDR1 is SGHRS and CDR2 is YFSETQ in the germline V gene. The CDR3 has 14 amino acids. V lost 0 bases to trimming and J lost 3 bases, with 10 bases between them. The CDR3 nucleotides are TGCGCCAGCAGCTTGGGGACCTACTACTACGAGCAGTACTTC. It translates to CASSLGTYYYEQYF.

The chain uses TRBV19 and TRBJ2-1, with TRBD1 matching over 7 bases. The CDR3 covers 13 residues. CDR1 is LNHDA and CDR2 is SQIVND in the germline V gene (reference sequence). With 3 bases clipped from V and 9 bases from J, the junction kept 5 bases outside the gene matches. DNA of the CDR3: TGTGCCAGTAGTATCGAGGGGGCCGGTGAGCAGTTCTTC. Translated: CASSIEGAGEQFF.

This clone occurred once. The chain has TRBV29-1 and TRBJ1-1, with 12 positions matching TRBD1. Germline assignment: CDR1 SQVTM and CDR2 ANQGSEA. This CDR3 comprises 20 residues. V was pared by 1 base and J by 0 bases, with 15 bases of the junction left unmatched. The CDR3 here is CSVEVVSGTGGEVMNTEAFF. The CDR3 DNA is TGCAGCGTTGAAGTGGTTAGTGGGACAGGGGGCGAAGTCATGAACACTGAAGCTTTCTTT.

J is TRBJ1-5 and V is TRBV19; TRBD1 matches 10 bases. With V trimmed by 6 bases and J by 3 bases, 5 bases remained unmatched. Germline V gene lookup returns CDR1 LNHDA and CDR2 SQIVND (reference sequence). The CDR3 extends over 15 amino acids. The CDR3 DNA is TGTGCCAGTAGCGAGACAGGGGGCTTCAATCAGCCCCAGCATTTT. Its protein product is CASSETGGFNQPQHF.

Only one count was recorded for this clone. V is TRBV3-1 (or the pseudogene TRBV3-2) and J is TRBJ1-3, with D unresolved. Germline V CDR1 and CDR2: LGHDT, YNNKEL (reference sequence). The V and J ends lost 5 bases and 4 bases respectively, with 12 bases between them. The CDR3 totals 14 residues. CDR3 loop: CASSSGPRGNTIYF. As DNA, the CDR3 is TGTGCCAGCAGCTCCGGGCCCCGAGGAAACACCATATATTTT.

The V and J genes are TRBV4-3 and TRBJ1-3; no definite D call. Germline lookup yields CDR1 LGHNA and CDR2 YSLEER. V was trimmed by 4 bases and J by 0 bases, leaving 10 bases between them. The CDR3 extends over 15 amino acids. The CDR3 loop reads CASSRESYSGNTIYF. In DNA form, the CDR3 reads TGCGCCAGCAGCCGAGAAAGCTACTCTGGAAACACCATATATTTT.

The chain uses TRBV9 and TRBJ1-3, with D perhaps TRBD1 (6 bases). The germline CDR1 and CDR2 sequences are SGDLS and YYNGEE. There are 13 residues in the CDR3. V was pared by 0 bases and J by 8 bases, with 9 bases between. The DNA for the CDR3 is TGTGCCAGCAGCGTAGACAGGGAGCACACCATATATTTT. Amino acid sequence: CASSVDREHTIYF. The full variable domain, in which reference TRBV9 and TRBJ1-3 provide the parts outside the CDR3, is DSGVTQTPKHLITATGQRVTLRCSPRSGDLSVYWYQQSLDQGLQFLIQYYNGEERAKGNILERFSAQQFPDLHSELNLSSLELGDSALYFCASSVDREHTIYFGEGSWLTVV.

The gene calls are TRBV27 and TRBJ2-3; D gene uncertain. Germline CDR1 MNHEY, CDR2 SMNVEV (reference sequence). This CDR3 spans 15 amino acids. The V gene lost 6 bases and the J gene lost 0 bases, with 13 bases spanning the gap. CDR3: CASRNRPTSTDTQYF. The CDR3 DNA reads TGTGCCAGCAGAAATCGTCCTACTAGCACAGATACGCAGTATTTT.

The V gene is TRBV7-9, the J gene TRBJ1-2; D gene ambiguous. The germline V gene has CDR1 SEHNR and CDR2 FQNEAQ (reference sequence). V was cut by 1 base and J by 2 bases, with 8 bases left in between. This CDR3 comprises 14 residues. The CDR3 reads CASSLESANYGYTF. The CDR3 region has the DNA TGTGCCAGCAGCTTAGAGTCAGCGAACTATGGCTACACCTTC.

The chain uses TRBV18 and TRBJ2-5; D is uncertain. This CDR3 comprises 12 residues. Germline CDR1 reads KGHSH; CDR2 reads LQKENI. Deletions cut 3 bases from V and 5 bases from J, with 7 bases between. In nucleotides, the CDR3 is TGTGCCAGCTCACCGATCCCGGAGACCCAGTACTTC. It encodes CASSPIPETQYF.

V is TRBV2 and J is TRBJ2-3; D perhaps matches TRBD2 (5 bases). Germline V gene data show CDR1 as SNHLY and CDR2 as FYNNEI. This CDR3 region has 15 residues. The germline V and J ends were trimmed by 6 bases and 2 bases, with 15 bases remaining between them. CDR3 in amino acids: CASRSPGIYTDTQYF. The CDR3 nucleotides are TGTGCCAGCAGGTCCCCCGGGATATACACAGATACGCAGTATTTT.

V usage is TRBV28 and J usage is TRBJ1-4; the match to TRBD1 covers 7 bases. V shed 4 bases, J shed 10 bases, and the junction held 3 bases outside the gene matches. The germline V gene has CDR1 MDHEN and CDR2 SYDVKM. The CDR3 extends over 12 amino acids. CDR3 nucleotide sequence: TGTGCCAGCAGTTACGACAGGGCAAAACTGTTTTTT. Amino acid sequence: CASSYDRAKLFF.